The rows below give T cell receptor beta chains drawn from one sample of a study of cytomegalovirus exposure and HLA in healthy donors. Profiled with immunoSEQ multiplex PCR; TCRdb holds only in-frame clones, not every one. The sample consists of some 130,000 clones, around 72% of them appearing once. Material for sequencing was PBMCs. The receptors originated from a woman aged 40 to 50 in good health and CMV-seronegative. Both conserved end residues are trimmed from each CDR3.

J: TRBJ1-4; V: TRBV9; CDR3: ASSFTPGQGNEKLF
J: TRBJ2-7; V: TRBV7-9; CDR3: ASSLGQTGTIFYEQY
J: TRBJ2-2; V: TRBV2; CDR3: ASSDKQPNTGELF
J: TRBJ2-1; V: TRBV7-3; CDR3: ASSLQPSGGDPGNEQF
J: TRBJ2-7; V: TRBV27; CDR3: ASSFLFGGRNEQY
J: TRBJ2-7; V: TRBV7-9; CDR3: ASSLEDIRYEQY
J: TRBJ2-3; V: TRBV5-6; CDR3: ASSQGQGADTQY
J: TRBJ1-3; V: TRBV5-1; CDR3: ASSSRGSGNTIY
J: TRBJ2-3; V: TRBV18; CDR3: ASSQSRAADTQY
J: TRBJ1-1; V: TRBV29-1; CDR3: SADRANTEAF
J: TRBJ2-1; V: TRBV7-2; CDR3: ASSLDGVGVGGGNEQF
J: TRBJ1-1; V: TRBV7-6; CDR3: ASSASRGETEAF
J: TRBJ2-2; V: TRBV29-1; CDR3: SVSAIGNTGELF
J: TRBJ2-5; V: TRBV4-1; CDR3: ASSQVYGLAEETQY
J: TRBJ2-7; V: TRBV14; CDR3: ASIARTGGSYEQY
J: TRBJ2-7; V: TRBV2; CDR3: ASSPTTGDLRHEQY
J: TRBJ2-7; V: TRBV7-2; CDR3: ASSQGQGREQY
J: TRBJ2-1; V: TRBV5-1; CDR3: ASSLGPTGNEQF
J: TRBJ2-3; V: TRBV19; CDR3: ASSSRLDTDTQY
J: TRBJ2-5; V: TRBV19; CDR3: ASSIGAASGEETQY
J: TRBJ2-5; V: TRBV19; CDR3: ASSILLAKETQY
J: TRBJ2-2; V: TRBV2; CDR3: ASTLGTTNTGELF
J: TRBJ2-4; V: TRBV18; CDR3: ASSPWRERNSQY
J: TRBJ1-1; V: TRBV5-1; CDR3: ASSLGDGRNTEAF
J: TRBJ2-1; V: TRBV6-6; CDR3: ASSPGLSSYEQF
J: TRBJ2-2; V: TRBV5-1; CDR3: ASSFGGAGELF